This T cell receptor beta chain was profiled in a study of cytomegalovirus exposure and HLA in healthy donors. The study's findings and limits: It was 150 to 200 TCR beta chains that were listed as cytomegalovirus-associated. An apparent linkage of common viral pathogens to several of the most significant clusters emerged in a later analysis. TCR beta sequences reportedly predicted most subjects' HLA-A and HLA-B alleles accurately. Most TCR sequences were seen very rarely across donors, but some public TCRs occurred in many.

Primers included in the PCR were 60 Vbeta and 13 Jbeta primers. This table comes from immunoSEQ multiplex PCR, and its TCRdb copy is limited to in-frame clones, with some not included. The sample contains around 130,000 clones, approximately 80% of which appear only once. Concerning this clone: Antigen: not known.

The V end lost 4 bases, the J end lost 5 bases, and 20 bases lay between the germline ends. The length of the CDR3 is 15 residues. The germline gives CDR1 SQVTM, CDR2 ANQGSEA. The gene calls are TRBV29-1 and TRBJ1-2, with D tentatively TRBD1 (5 bases). The origin of this receptor is a woman aged 18-35 years in good health and CMV-seropositive. The sequenced sample was PBMCs. CDR3 DNA: TGCAGCGTTGTCCCTGGGACTGGCAATCAATATGGCTACACCTTC. Translated: CSVVPGTGNQYGYTF.